The 6 T cell receptor beta chains reported below all come from one sample, sequenced in a study of T cell responses to AZD1222 COVID-19 vaccine. Only in-frame clones appear in the TCRdb table, and some are missing; sequencing was by immunoSEQ multiplex PCR. The profile shows around 120,000 clones, approximately 87% of them singletons. The material sequenced was peripheral blood, taken on day 0 of AZD1222 vaccination. The origin of the receptors is an adult in good health.

This clone was picked up one time. The chain employs TRBV19 and TRBJ1-4, with TRBD1 matching 10 bases. The germline CDR1 and CDR2 sequences are LNHDA and SQIVND (reference sequence). V shed 8 bases, J shed 7 bases, and the junction held 7 bases outside the gene matches. This CDR3 contains 14 residues. CDR3 loop: CASADRGHVEKLFF. The CDR3, as DNA: TGTGCCAGTGCAGACAGGGGGCACGTTGAAAAACTGTTTTTT.

This sequence joins TRBV29-1 and TRBJ2-3; perhaps TRBD1 as D (6 bases). Germline lookup yields CDR1 SQVTM and CDR2 ANQGSEA. V was pared by 6 bases and J by 8 bases, with 15 bases between. The CDR3 runs to 12 residues. The CDR3 spells CSVGHQGGTQYF. The CDR3 DNA is TGCAGCGTGGGACACCAAGGGGGTACGCAGTATTTT.

The gene calls are TRBV19 and TRBJ1-2; D possibly corresponds to TRBD1 (5 bases). With 5 bases removed from V and 7 bases from J, the gap between germline ends came to 17 bases. This CDR3 comprises 14 residues. CDR1 LNHDA and CDR2 SQIVND come from the germline V gene (reference sequence). The CDR3 region has the DNA TGTGCCAGTAGTTTTGGGCGTGATCAGGGTGGCTACACCTTC. This translates into CASSFGRDQGGYTF. Together with reference TRBV19 and TRBJ1-2, the CDR3 gives the full variable domain: DGGITQSPKYLFRKEGQNVTLSCEQNLNHDAMYWYRQDPGQGLRLIYYSQIVNDFQKGDIAEGYSVSREKKESFPLTVTSAQKNPTAFYLCASSFGRDQGGYTFGSGTRLTVV.

This clone was observed once. The V and J genes are TRBV3-1 (or the pseudogene TRBV3-2) and TRBJ2-5; perhaps TRBD2 as D (5 bases). V was pared by 1 base and J by 5 bases, with 14 bases between. The CDR3 is 15 amino acids. Per germline, CDR1 LGHDT and CDR2 YNNKEL (reference sequence). CDR3 DNA sequence: TGTGCCAGCAGCCAAGTTCGGGGTCCTGGGGAGACCCAGTACTTC. Encoded protein: CASSQVRGPGETQYF.

The chain is built from TRBV19 and TRBJ1-1; TRBD1 matches at 10 bases. Per the germline V gene, CDR1 is LNHDA and CDR2 is SQIVND (reference sequence). V was clipped by 6 bases and J by 5 bases; unmatched bases: 3. There are 13 residues in the CDR3. The CDR3 sequence: CASRDRGLTEAFF. DNA for the CDR3: TGTGCCAGTAGAGACAGGGGGCTTACTGAAGCTTTCTTT. Full variable domain (missing parts from reference TRBV19 and TRBJ1-1): DGGITQSPKYLFRKEGQNVTLSCEQNLNHDAMYWYRQDPGQGLRLIYYSQIVNDFQKGDIAEGYSVSREKKESFPLTVTSAQKNPTAFYLCASRDRGLTEAFFGQGTRLTVV.

V gene TRBV2 combines with J gene TRBJ1-2; TRBD1 agrees at 7 bases. The CDR3 sequence is 15 residues long. V lost 4 bases to trimming and J lost 6 bases; unmatched junction nucleotides: 11. CDR1 and CDR2 from the germline V gene are SNHLY and FYNNEI. The chain's CDR3 is CASSGFGTVKDGYTF. The CDR3 DNA is TGTGCCAGCAGTGGGTTCGGGACAGTCAAAGATGGCTACACCTTC.